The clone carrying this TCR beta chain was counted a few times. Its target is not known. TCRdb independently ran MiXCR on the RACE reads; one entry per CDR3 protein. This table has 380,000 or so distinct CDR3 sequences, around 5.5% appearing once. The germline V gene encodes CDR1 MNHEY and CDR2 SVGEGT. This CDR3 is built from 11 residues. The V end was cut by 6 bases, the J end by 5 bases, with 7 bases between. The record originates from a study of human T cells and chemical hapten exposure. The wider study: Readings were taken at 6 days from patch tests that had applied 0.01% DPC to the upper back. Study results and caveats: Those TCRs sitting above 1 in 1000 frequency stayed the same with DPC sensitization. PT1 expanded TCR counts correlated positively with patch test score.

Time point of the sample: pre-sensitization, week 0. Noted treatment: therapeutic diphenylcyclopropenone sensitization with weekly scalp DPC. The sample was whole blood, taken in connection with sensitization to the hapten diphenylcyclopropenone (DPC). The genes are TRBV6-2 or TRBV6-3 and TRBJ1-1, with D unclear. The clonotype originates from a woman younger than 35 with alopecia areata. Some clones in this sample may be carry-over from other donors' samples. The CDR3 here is CASSHGTEAFF. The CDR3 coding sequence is TGTGCCAGCAGCCACGGGACTGAAGCTTTCTTT.